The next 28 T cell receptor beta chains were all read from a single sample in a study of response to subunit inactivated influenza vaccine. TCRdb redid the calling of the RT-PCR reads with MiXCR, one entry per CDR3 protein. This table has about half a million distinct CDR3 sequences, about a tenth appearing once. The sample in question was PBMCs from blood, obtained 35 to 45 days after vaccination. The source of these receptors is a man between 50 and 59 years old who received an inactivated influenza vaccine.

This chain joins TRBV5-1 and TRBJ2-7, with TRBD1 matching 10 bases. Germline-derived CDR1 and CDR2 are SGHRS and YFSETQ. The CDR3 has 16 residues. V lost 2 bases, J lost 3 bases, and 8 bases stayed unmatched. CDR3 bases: TGCGCCAGCAGCTTCCTCGACAGGGGGCAGCTCTACGAGCAGTACTTC. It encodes CASSFLDRGQLYEQYF.

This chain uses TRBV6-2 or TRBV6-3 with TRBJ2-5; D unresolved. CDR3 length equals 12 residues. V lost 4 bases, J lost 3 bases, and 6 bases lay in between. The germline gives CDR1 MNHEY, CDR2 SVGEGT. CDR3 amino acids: CASSWSEETQYF. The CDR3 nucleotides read TGTGCCAGCAGTTGGAGTGAAGAGACCCAGTACTTC.

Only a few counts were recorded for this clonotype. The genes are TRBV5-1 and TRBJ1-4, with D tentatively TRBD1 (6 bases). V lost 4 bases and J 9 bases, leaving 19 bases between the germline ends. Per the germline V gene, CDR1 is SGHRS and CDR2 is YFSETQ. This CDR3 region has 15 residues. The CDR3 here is CASSPIQGKGKKLFF. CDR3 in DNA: TGCGCCAGCAGCCCTATACAGGGTAAAGGGAAAAAACTGTTTTTT.

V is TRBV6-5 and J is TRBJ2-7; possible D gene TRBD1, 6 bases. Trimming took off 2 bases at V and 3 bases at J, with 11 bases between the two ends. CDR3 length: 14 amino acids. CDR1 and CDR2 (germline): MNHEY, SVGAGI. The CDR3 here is CASSYRGSGYEQYF. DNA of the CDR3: TGTGCCAGCAGTTACAGGGGGAGTGGCTACGAGCAGTACTTC.

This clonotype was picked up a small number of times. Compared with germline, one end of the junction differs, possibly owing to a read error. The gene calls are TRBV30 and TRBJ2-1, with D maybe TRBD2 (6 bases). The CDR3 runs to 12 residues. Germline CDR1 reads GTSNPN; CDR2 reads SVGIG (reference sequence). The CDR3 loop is CASTGSGVLPLF. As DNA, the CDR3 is TGTGCCTCTACAGGTAGCGGAGTCCTCCCCCTCTTC.

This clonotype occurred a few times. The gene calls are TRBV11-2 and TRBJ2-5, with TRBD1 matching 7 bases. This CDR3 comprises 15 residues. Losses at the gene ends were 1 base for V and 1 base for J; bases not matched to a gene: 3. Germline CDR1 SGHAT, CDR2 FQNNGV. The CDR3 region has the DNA TGTGCCAGCAGCTTAGTTGGACAGGTCCAAGAGACCCAGTACTTC. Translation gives CASSLVGQVQETQYF.

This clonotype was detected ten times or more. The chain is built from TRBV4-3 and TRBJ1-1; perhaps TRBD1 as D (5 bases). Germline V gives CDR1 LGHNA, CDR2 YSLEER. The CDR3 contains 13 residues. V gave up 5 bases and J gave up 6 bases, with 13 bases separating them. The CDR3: CASSDPGYPEAFF. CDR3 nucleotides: TGCGCCAGCAGCGATCCAGGGTATCCTGAAGCTTTCTTT.

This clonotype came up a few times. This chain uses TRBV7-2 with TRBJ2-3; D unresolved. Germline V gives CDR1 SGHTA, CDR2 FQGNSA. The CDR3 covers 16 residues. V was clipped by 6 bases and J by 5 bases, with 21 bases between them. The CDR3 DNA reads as TGTGCCAGCAGATCCACCCCGTACCAGACCAAAGATACGCAGTATTTT. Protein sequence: CASRSTPYQTKDTQYF.

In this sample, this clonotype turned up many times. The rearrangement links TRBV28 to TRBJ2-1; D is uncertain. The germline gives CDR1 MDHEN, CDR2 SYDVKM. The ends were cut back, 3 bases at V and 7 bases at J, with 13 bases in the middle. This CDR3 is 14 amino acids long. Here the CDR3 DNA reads TGTGCCAGCAGTTTCCGGGCCAGGAAAAATGAGCAGTTCTTC. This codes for CASSFRARKNEQFF.

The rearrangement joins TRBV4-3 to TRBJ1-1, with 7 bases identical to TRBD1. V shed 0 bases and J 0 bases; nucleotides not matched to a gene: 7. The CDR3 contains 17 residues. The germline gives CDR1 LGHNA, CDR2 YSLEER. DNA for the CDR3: TGCGCCAGCAGCCAAGAGAGAGGACAGGCCCTGAACACTGAAGCTTTCTTT. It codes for CASSQERGQALNTEAFF.

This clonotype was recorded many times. DNA of the CDR3: TGCGCCAGCAGCCAAAGTCTAGCGGGAGTTCAGTACTTC. This codes for CASSQSLAGVQYF. This rearrangement joins TRBV4-3 to TRBJ2-5; TRBD2 aligns across 10 bases. There are 13 residues in the CDR3. V was pared by 2 bases and J by 11 bases, with 5 bases of the junction left unmatched. The germline CDR1 and CDR2 sequences are LGHNA and YSLEER.

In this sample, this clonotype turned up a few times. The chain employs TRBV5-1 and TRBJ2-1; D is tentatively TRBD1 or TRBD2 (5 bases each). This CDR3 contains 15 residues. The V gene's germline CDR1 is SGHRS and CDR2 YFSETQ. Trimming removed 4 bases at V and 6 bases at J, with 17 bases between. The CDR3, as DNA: TGCGCCAGCAGCCTGGAGATGGGACCTATCAATGAGCAGTTCTTC. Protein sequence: CASSLEMGPINEQFF.

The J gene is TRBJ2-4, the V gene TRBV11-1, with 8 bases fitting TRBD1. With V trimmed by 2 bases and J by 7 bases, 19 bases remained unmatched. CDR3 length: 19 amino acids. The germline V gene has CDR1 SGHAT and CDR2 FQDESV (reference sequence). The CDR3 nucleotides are TGTGCCAGCAGCTTACGGGCCTGGACAGGGAACCTCACTCGGAACATTCAGTACTTC. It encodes CASSLRAWTGNLTRNIQYF.

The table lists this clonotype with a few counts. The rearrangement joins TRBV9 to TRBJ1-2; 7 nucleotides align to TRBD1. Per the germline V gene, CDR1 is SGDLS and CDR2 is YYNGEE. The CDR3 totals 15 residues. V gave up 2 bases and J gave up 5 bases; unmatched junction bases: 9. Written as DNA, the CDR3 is TGTGCCAGCAGCGTTGGGAACAGGGGAAAGTATGGCTACACCTTC. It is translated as CASSVGNRGKYGYTF.

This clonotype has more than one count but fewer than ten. The CDR3 is CASIHSSQNTGELFF. The CDR3 DNA follows: TGTGCCAGCATCCATTCTAGCCAGAACACCGGGGAGCTGTTTTTT. The J gene is TRBJ2-2, the V gene TRBV12-3 or TRBV12-4; tentatively, D is TRBD2 (5 bases). V was cut by 7 bases and J by 1 base, with 13 bases left in between. The CDR3 is 15 amino acids.

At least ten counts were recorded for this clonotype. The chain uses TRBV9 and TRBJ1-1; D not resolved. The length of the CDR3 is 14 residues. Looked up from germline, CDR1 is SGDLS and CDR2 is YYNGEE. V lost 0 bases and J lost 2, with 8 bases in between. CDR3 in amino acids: CASSVVPENTEAFF. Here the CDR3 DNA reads TGTGCCAGCAGCGTAGTACCAGAAAACACTGAAGCTTTCTTT.

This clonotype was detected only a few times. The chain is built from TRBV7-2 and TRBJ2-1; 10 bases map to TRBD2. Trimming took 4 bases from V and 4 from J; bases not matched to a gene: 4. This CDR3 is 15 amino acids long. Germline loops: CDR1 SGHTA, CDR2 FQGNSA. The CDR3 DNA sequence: TGTGCCAGCAGCTACGGGACTAGCGATTACAATGAGCAGTTCTTC. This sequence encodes CASSYGTSDYNEQFF.

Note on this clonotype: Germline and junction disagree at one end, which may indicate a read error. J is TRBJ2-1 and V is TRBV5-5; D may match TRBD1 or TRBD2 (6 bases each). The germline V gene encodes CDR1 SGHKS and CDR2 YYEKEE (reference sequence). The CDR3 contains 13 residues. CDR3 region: CASRLEGRGEQFF. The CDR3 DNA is TGTGCCAGCAGATTGGAGGGCAGGGGTGAGCAGTTCTTC.

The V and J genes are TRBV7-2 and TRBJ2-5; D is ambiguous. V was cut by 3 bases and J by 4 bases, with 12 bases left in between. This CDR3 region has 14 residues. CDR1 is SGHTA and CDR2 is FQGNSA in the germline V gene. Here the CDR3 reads CASSFMGIRETQYF. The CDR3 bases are TGTGCCAGCAGCTTTATGGGGATTCGAGAGACCCAGTACTTC.

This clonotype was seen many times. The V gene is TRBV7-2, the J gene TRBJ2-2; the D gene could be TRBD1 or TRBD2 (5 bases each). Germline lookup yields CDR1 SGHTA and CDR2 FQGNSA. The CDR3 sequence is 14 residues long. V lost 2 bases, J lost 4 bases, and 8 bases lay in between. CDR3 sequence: CASSLMGVTGELFF. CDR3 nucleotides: TGTGCCAGCAGCTTAATGGGGGTCACCGGGGAGCTGTTTTTT.

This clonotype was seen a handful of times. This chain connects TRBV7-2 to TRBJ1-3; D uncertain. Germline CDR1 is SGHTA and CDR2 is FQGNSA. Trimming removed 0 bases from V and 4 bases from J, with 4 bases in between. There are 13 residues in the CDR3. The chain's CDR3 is CASSLASGNTIYF. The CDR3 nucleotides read TGTGCCAGCAGCTTAGCGTCAGGAAACACCATATATTTT. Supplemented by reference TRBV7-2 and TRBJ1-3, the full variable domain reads GAGVSQSPSNKVTEKGKDVELRCDPISGHTALYWYRQSLGQGLEFLIYFQGNSAPDKSGLPSDRFSAERTGGSVSTLTIQRTQQEDSAVYLCASSLASGNTIYFGEGSWLTVV.

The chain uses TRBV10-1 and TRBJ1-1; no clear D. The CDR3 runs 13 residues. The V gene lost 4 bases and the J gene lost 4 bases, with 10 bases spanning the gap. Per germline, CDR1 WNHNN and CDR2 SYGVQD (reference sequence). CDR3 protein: CASSVGEFTEAFF. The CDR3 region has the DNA TGCGCCAGCAGTGTCGGGGAATTCACTGAAGCTTTCTTT.

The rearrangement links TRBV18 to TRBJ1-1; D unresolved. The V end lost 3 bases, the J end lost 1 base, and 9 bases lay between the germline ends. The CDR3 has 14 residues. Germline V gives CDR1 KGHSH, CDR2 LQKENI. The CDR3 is CASSPISENTEAFF. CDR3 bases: TGTGCCAGCTCACCTATTTCGGAGAACACTGAAGCTTTCTTT.

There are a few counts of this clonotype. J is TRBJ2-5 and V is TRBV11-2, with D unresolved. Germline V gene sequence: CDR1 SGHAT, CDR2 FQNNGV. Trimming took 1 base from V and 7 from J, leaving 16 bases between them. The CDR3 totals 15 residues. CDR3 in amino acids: CASSLVYSPHTTQYF. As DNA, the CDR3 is TGTGCCAGCAGCTTAGTCTACAGCCCCCACACGACCCAGTACTTC.

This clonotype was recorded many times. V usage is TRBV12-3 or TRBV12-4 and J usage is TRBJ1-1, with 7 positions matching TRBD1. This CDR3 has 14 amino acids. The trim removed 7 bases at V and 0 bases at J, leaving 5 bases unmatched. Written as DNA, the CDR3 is TGTGCCAGCAAAACGGGACAGATGAACACTGAAGCTTTCTTT. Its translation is CASKTGQMNTEAFF.

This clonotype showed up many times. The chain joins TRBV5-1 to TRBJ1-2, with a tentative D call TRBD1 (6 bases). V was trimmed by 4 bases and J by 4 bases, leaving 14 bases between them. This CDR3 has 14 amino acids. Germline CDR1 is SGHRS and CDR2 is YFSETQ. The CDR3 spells CASSRDIRSYGYTF. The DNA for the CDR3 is TGCGCCAGCAGCAGGGACATAAGGAGCTATGGCTACACCTTC.

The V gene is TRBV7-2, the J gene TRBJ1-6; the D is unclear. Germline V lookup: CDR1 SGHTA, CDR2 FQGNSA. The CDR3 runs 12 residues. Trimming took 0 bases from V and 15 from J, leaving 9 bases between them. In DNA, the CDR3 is TGTGCCAGCAGCTTAGCTTCAAGGCTCCTCCACTTT. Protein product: CASSLASRLLHF. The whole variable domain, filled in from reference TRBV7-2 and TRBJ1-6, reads GAGVSQSPSNKVTEKGKDVELRCDPISGHTALYWYRQSLGQGLEFLIYFQGNSAPDKSGLPSDRFSAERTGGSVSTLTIQRTQQEDSAVYLCASSLASRLLHFGNGTRLTVT.

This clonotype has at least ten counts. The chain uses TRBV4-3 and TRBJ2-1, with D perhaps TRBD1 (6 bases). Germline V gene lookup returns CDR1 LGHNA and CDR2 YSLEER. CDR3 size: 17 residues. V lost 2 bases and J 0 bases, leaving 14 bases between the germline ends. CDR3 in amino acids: CASSQPGHRSSYNEQFF. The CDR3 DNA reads TGCGCCAGCAGCCAACCGGGACACCGTAGCTCCTACAATGAGCAGTTCTTC.